Listed below are T cell receptor beta chains from one sample, sequenced in a study of T-cell reconstitution after alpha-beta-depleted transplantation in children. MiXCR was run by TCRdb on the PCR reads, yielding one entry per CDR3 protein. The sample lists 780,000 or so distinct CDR3 sequences; under 20% were seen once. The sample was PBMCs, mostly from graft donor cells, taken 360 days after TCRalphabeta/CD19-depleted stem cell transplant. The receptors originated from a male patient between 10 and 17 years old who had a stem cell transplant for acute lymphoblastic leukemia, so the T cells may come from the graft donor. The CDR3 runs from the conserved cysteine through the conserved F or W. Each record gives: clone size, D gene, V gene, J gene, CDR3 protein, CDR3 DNA. A D gene is named only where the DNA matches it firmly. The size of a clone is reported for some rows only, either as once, few or many, or as a class for expanded clones.

size: few
D: .
V: TRBV12-3/TRBV12-4
J: TRBJ2-7
CDR3: CASGTSVIYEQYF
DNA: TGTGCCAGCGGGACTTCAGTGATCTACGAGCAGTACTTC

size: few
D: .
V: TRBV20-1
J: TRBJ2-1
CDR3: CSAPPLVAHYNEQFF
DNA: TGCAGTGCCCCCCCGCTCGTAGCCCATTACAATGAGCAGTTCTTC

size: .
D: .
V: TRBV11-2
J: TRBJ2-1
CDR3: CASSPREDGRYNEQFF
DNA: TGTGCCAGCAGCCCGAGGGAGGACGGAAGATACAATGAGCAGTTCTTC

size: few
D: .
V: TRBV20-1
J: TRBJ1-5
CDR3: CSARYLGYDNQPQHF
DNA: TGCAGTGCTAGATACTTGGGGTATGACAATCAGCCCCAGCATTTT

size: many
D: TRBD1
V: TRBV27
J: TRBJ1-2
CDR3: CASTKGDRGYGYTF
DNA: TGTGCCAGCACCAAGGGGGACAGGGGCTATGGCTACACCTTC

size: few
D: TRBD1
V: TRBV5-5
J: TRBJ2-7
CDR3: CASSWWDRTYEQYF
DNA: TGTGCCAGCAGTTGGTGGGACAGAACCTACGAGCAGTACTTC

size: .
D: .
V: TRBV9
J: TRBJ1-1
CDR3: CASSVVRAGRNTEAFF
DNA: TGTGCCAGCAGCGTAGTGAGGGCTGGGCGGAACACTGAAGCTTTCTTT

size: many
D: .
V: TRBV18
J: TRBJ2-1
CDR3: CASSPRVKWENEQFF
DNA: TGTGCCAGCTCACCACGGGTTAAGTGGGAGAATGAGCAGTTCTTC

size: .
D: TRBD2
V: TRBV12-3/TRBV12-4
J: TRBJ2-1
CDR3: CASTGTSGDNEQFF
DNA: TGTGCCAGCACCGGGACTAGCGGGGACAATGAGCAGTTCTTC

size: few
D: .
V: TRBV3-1
J: TRBJ2-1
CDR3: CASSQDWSEQFF
DNA: TGTGCCAGCAGCCAAGATTGGAGTGAGCAGTTCTTC

size: .
D: .
V: TRBV20-1
J: TRBJ2-5
CDR3: CSARYGPQETQYF
DNA: TGCAGTGCTAGGTACGGACCCCAAGAGACCCAGTACTTC

size: .
D: .
V: TRBV5-1
J: TRBJ2-7
CDR3: CASSRKPGPETYEQYF
DNA: TGCGCCAGCAGCCGGAAACCGGGTCCAGAAACCTACGAGCAGTACTTC

size: .
D: .
V: TRBV21-1
J: TRBJ2-1
CDR3: CAIARGRELEQFF
DNA: TGTGCCATCGCCCGGGGGCGGGAGCTTGAGCAGTTCTTC

size: .
D: .
V: TRBV6-6
J: TRBJ1-6
CDR3: CASRSRDSPLHF
DNA: TGTGCCAGCAGATCTAGAGATTCACCCCTCCACTTT

size: many
D: TRBD2
V: TRBV4-1
J: TRBJ2-7
CDR3: CASSHRKTGGGGLAGREQYF
DNA: TGCGCCAGCAGCCACCGAAAGACAGGTGGGGGGGGACTAGCGGGACGCGAGCAGTACTTC

size: .
D: .
V: TRBV6-5
J: TRBJ2-7
CDR3: CASSSGPDPFYEQYF
DNA: TGTGCCAGCAGTTCCGGGCCAGACCCTTTCTACGAGCAGTACTTC

size: many
D: .
V: TRBV7-2
J: TRBJ2-5
CDR3: CASSPAFRGSVQETQYF
DNA: TGTGCCAGCAGCCCGGCATTCCGGGGGAGTGTGCAAGAGACCCAGTACTTC

size: few
D: .
V: TRBV4-1
J: TRBJ2-3
CDR3: CASSQMGLRSRTDTQYF
DNA: TGCGCCAGCAGCCAGATGGGGTTGAGATCACGCACAGATACGCAGTATTTT